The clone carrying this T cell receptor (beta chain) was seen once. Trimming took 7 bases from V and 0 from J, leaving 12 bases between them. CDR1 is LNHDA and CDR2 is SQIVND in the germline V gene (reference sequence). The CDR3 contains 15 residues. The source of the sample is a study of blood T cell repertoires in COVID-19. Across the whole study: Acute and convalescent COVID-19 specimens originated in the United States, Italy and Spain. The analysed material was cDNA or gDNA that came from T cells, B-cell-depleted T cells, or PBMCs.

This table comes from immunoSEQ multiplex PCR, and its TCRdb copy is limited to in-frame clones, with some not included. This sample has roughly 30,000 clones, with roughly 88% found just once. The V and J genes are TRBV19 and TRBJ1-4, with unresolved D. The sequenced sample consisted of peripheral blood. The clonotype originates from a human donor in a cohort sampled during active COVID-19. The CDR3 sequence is CASTPPGATNEKLFF. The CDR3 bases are TGTGCCAGTACCCCGCCCGGGGCAACTAATGAAAAACTGTTTTTT.